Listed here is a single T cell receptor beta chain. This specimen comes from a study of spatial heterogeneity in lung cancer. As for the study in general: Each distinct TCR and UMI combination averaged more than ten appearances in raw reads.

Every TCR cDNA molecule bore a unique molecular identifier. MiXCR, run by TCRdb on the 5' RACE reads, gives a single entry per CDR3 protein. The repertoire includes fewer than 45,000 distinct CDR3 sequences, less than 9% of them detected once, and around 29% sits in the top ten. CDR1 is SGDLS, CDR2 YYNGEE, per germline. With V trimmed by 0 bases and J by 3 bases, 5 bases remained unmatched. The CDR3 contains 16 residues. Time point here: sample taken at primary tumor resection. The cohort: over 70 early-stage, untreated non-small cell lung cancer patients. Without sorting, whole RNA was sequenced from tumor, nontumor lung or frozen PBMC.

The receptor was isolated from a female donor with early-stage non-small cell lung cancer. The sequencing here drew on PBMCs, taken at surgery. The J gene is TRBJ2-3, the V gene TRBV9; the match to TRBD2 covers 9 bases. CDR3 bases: TGTGCCAGCAGCGTAGTTGCGGGGGGGCCTACAGATACGCAGTATTTT. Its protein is CASSVVAGGPTDTQYF.